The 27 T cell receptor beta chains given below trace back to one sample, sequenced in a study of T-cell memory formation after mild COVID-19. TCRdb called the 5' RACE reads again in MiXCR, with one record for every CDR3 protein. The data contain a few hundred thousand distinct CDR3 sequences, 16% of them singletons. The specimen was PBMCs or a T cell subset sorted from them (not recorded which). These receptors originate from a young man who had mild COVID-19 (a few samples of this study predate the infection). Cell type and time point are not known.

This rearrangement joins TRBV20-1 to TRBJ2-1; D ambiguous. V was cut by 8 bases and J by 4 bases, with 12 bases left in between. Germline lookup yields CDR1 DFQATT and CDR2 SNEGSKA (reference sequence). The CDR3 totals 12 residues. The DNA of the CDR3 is TGCAGTTGGGGAAAGGAATACAATGAGCAGTTCTTC. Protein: CSWGKEYNEQFF.

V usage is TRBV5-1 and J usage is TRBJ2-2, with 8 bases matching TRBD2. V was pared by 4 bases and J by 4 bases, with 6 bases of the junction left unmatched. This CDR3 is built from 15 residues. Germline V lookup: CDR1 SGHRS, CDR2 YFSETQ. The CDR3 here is CASSPLSGGTGELFF. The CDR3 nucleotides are TGCGCCAGCAGCCCATTAAGCGGGGGCACCGGGGAGCTGTTTTTT.

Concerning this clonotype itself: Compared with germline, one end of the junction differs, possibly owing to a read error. The CDR3 DNA reads TGTGCCCGCAGCCCGGGGCTGAGCACAGATACGCAGTATTTT. The encoded protein is CARSPGLSTDTQYF. The chain carries TRBV7-8 and TRBJ2-3; D might be TRBD1 or TRBD2, each matching 5 bases. The CDR3 length is 14 residues. The germline V gene encodes CDR1 SGHVS and CDR2 FQNEAQ.

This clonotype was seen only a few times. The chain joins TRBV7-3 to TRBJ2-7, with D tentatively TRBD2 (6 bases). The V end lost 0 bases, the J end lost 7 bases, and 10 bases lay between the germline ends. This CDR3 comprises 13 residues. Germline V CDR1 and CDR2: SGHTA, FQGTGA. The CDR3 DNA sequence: TGTGCCAGCAGCTTAACGCGGGGTAGTGAGCAGTACGTC. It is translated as CASSLTRGSEQYV.

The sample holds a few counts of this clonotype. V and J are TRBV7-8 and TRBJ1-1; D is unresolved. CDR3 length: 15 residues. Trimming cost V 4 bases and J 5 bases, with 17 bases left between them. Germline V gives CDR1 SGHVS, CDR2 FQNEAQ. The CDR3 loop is CASSSHVLDGTEAFF. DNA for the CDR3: TGTGCCAGCAGCTCCCATGTGCTGGACGGGACTGAAGCTTTCTTT.

CDR3 sequence reads: CASSVASGVTDTQYF. As DNA, the CDR3 is TGTGCCAGCAGCGTAGCTAGCGGGGTTACAGATACGCAGTATTTT. The V and J genes are TRBV9 and TRBJ2-3; 9 nucleotides match TRBD2. The CDR3 is 15 residues long. Germline values: CDR1 SGDLS, CDR2 YYNGEE. V trimming: 0 bases; J trimming: 3 bases; junction bases outside the gene matches: 2. Filled out from reference TRBV9 and TRBJ2-3, the complete variable domain reads DSGVTQTPKHLITATGQRVTLRCSPRSGDLSVYWYQQSLDQGLQFLIQYYNGEERAKGNILERFSAQQFPDLHSELNLSSLELGDSALYFCASSVASGVTDTQYFGPGTRLTVL.

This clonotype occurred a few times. The CDR3 here is CASSLMAGGDTQYF. The CDR3 nucleotides read TGTGCCAGCAGCTTAATGGCGGGGGGGGATACGCAGTATTTT. The V and J genes are TRBV7-2 and TRBJ2-3; 9 bases match TRBD2. Germline V gene data show CDR1 as SGHTA and CDR2 as FQGNSA. The CDR3 runs 14 residues. The trim removed 2 bases at V and 6 bases at J, leaving 3 bases unmatched.

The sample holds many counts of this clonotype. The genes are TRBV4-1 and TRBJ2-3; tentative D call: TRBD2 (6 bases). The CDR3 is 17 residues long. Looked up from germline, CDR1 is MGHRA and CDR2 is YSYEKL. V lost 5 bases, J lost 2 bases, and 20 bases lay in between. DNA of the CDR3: TGCGCCAGCAGCGGGGGAGGCTCGAGGAAGTCCACAGATACGCAGTATTTT. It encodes CASSGGGSRKSTDTQYF.

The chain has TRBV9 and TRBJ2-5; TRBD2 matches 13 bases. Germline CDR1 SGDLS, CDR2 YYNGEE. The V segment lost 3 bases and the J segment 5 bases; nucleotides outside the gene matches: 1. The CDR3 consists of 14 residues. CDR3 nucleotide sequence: TGTGCCAGCAGCGCACTAGCGGGGGGGGAGACCCAGTACTTC. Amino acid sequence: CASSALAGGETQYF.

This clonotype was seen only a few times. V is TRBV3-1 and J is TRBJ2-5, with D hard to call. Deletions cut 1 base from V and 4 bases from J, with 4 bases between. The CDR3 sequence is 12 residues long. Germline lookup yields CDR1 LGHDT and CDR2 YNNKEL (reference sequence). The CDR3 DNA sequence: TGTGCCAGCAGCCAAGGGAGAGAGACCCAGTACTTC. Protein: CASSQGRETQYF.

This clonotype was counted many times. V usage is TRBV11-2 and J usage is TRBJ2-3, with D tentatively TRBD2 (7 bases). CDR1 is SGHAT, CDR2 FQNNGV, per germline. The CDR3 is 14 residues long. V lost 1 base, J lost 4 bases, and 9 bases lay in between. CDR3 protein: CASSLGGGPDTQYF. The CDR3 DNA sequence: TGTGCCAGCAGCTTAGGGGGGGGCCCAGATACGCAGTATTTT.

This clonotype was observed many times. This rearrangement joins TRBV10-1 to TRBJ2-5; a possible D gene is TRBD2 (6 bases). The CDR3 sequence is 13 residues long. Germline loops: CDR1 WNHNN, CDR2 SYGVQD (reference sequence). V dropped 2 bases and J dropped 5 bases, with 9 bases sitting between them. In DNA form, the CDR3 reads TGCGCCAGCAGTGAGAGGAGGGTTGAGACCCAGTACTTC. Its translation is CASSERRVETQYF.

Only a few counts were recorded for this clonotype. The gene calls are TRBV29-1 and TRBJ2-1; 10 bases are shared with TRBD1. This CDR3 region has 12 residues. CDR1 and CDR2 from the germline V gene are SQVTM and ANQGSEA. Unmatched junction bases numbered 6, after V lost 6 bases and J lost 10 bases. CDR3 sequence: CSVDDRGPEQFF. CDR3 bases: TGCAGCGTCGACGACAGGGGGCCAGAGCAGTTCTTC.

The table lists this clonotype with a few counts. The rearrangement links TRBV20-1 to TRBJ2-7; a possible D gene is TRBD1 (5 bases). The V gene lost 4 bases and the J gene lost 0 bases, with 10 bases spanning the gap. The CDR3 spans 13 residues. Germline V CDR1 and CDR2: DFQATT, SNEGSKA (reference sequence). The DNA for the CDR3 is TGCAGTGCTACCCCACAGGACTCCTACGAGCAGTACTTC. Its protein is CSATPQDSYEQYF.

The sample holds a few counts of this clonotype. As DNA, the CDR3 is TGTGCCATCAAGCGGGACAGGGTATCAGATACGCAGTATTTT. It encodes CAIKRDRVSDTQYF. V and J are TRBV28 and TRBJ2-3, with 9 positions matching TRBD1. There are 14 residues in the CDR3. The trim removed 10 bases at V and 4 bases at J, leaving 9 bases unmatched. CDR1 and CDR2 (germline): MDHEN, SYDVKM.

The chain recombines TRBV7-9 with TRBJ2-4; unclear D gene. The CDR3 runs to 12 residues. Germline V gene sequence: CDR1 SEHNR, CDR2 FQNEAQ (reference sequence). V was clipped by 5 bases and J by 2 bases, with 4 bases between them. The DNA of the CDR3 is TGTGCCAGCAGCGCCTCCAAAAACATTCAGTACTTC. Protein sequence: CASSASKNIQYF.

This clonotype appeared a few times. CDR3 nucleotides: TGCAGTGCCCCAGAGCAGGGGAGAGAGACCCAGTACTTC. It encodes CSAPEQGRETQYF. The J gene is TRBJ2-5, the V gene TRBV20-1, with a weak D call TRBD1 (6 bases). The V and J ends lost 6 bases and 4 bases respectively, with 15 bases between them. Per germline, CDR1 DFQATT and CDR2 SNEGSKA (reference sequence). This CDR3 has 13 residues.

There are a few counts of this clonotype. The CDR3 spells CASTLTGGNEQFF. CDR3 nucleotides: TGCGCCAGCACGTTGACAGGGGGAAATGAGCAGTTCTTC. The chain recombines TRBV5-1 with TRBJ2-1; TRBD1 matches 9 bases. CDR1 is SGHRS and CDR2 is YFSETQ in the germline V gene. The CDR3 is 13 residues long. V lost 6 bases, J lost 7 bases, and 5 bases stayed unmatched.

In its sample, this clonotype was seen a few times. The CDR3 is CASRRDITSYEQYV. Written as DNA, the CDR3 is TGTGCCAGCCGAAGGGACATTACTTCCTACGAGCAGTACGTC. J is TRBJ2-7 and V is TRBV6-5; D might be TRBD1 (6 bases). The CDR3 totals 14 residues. V lost 8 bases, J lost 1 base, and 15 bases lay in between. CDR1 is MNHEY and CDR2 is SVGAGI in the germline V gene.

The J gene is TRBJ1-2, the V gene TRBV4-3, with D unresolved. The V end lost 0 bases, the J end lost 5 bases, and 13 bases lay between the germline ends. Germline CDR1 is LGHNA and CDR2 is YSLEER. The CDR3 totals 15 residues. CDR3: CASSQEAGASYGYTF. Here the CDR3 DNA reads TGCGCCAGCAGCCAAGAGGCAGGCGCTAGTTATGGCTACACCTTC.

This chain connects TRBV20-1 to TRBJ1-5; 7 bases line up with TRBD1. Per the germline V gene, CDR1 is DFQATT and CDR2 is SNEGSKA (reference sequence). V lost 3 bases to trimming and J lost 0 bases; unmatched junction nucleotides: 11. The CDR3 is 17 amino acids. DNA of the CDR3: TGCAGTGCTAGTTCGGGACAGAAGCCCTATAGCAATCAGCCCCAGCATTTT. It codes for CSASSGQKPYSNQPQHF.

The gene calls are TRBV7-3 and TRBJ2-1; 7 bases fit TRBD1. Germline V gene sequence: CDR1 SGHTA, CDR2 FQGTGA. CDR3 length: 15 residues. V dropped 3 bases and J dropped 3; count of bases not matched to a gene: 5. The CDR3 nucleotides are TGTGCCAGCAGCTTCGGCGCAGGGGGCTACAATGAGCAGTTCTTC. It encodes CASSFGAGGYNEQFF.

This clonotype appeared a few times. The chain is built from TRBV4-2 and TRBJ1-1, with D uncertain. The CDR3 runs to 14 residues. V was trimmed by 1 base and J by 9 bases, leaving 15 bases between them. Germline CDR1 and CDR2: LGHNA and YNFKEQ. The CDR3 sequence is CASSQVGGGQKAFF. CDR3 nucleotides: TGTGCCAGCAGCCAAGTTGGAGGTGGGCAAAAAGCTTTCTTT.

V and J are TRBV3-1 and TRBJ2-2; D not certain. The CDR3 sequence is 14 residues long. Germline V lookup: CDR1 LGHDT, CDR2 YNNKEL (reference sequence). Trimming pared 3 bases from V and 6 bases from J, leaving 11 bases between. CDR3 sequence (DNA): TGTGCCAGCAGCCAGGGCTATGGGGCCGGGGAGCTGTTTTTT. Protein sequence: CASSQGYGAGELFF.

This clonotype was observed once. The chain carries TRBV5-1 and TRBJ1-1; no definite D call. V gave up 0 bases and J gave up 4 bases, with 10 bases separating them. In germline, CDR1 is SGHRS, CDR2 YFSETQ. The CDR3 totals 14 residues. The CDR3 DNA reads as TGCGCCAGCAGCTTGGGGCAGGAGGGCACTGAAGCTTTCTTT. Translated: CASSLGQEGTEAFF.

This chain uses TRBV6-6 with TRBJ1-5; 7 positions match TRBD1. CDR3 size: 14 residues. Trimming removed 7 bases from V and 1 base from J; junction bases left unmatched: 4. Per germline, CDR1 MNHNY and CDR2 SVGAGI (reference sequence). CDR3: CASTTGQSNQPQHF. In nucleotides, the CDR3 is TGTGCCAGCACGACGGGACAGAGCAATCAGCCCCAGCATTTT.

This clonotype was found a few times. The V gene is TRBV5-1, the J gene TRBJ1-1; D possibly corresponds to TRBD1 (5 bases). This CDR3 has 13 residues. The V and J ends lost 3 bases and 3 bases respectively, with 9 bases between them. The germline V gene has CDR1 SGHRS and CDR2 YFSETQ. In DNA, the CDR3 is TGCGCCAGCAGCTGGGACCAAGACACTGAAGCTTTCTTT. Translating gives CASSWDQDTEAFF.